This entry features one T cell receptor beta chain sequence. This CDR3 is 12 amino acids long. Germline V gene sequence: CDR1 LNHDA, CDR2 SQIVND (reference sequence). V was shortened by 6 bases and J by 6 bases, with 11 bases between the two germline ends. Followed longitudinally, the Seattle patients had been enrolled during active infection. This entry belongs to a study of blood T cell repertoires in COVID-19. Study at large: Whether acute or convalescent, the COVID-19 samples came from the United States, Italy and Spain. PBMCs, B-cell-depleted T cells, or T cells provided the cDNA or gDNA that made up the material.

Source study methods: Estimated nucleated cell counts came from reference gene primer amplification. The method was immunoSEQ multiplex PCR; TCRdb's version includes in-frame clones alone and lacks a portion of them. V and J calls and clone size are those listed in that table; D and trimming were worked out from the DNA. The repertoire holds about 350,000 clones, with roughly nine tenths as singletons. Sequenced: peripheral blood. This chain connects TRBV19 to TRBJ1-2; weak D call: TRBD1 (5 bases). The source is an older woman with COVID-19, enrolled during active disease. Here the CDR3 DNA reads TGTGCCAGTAGCCTATCGACAGATGGCTACACCTTC. This gives the protein CASSLSTDGYTF.